Below, one TCR beta chain is given with its context. V was trimmed by 2 bases and J by 8 bases, leaving 9 bases between them. The CDR3 extends over 12 amino acids. The germline gives CDR1 MDHEN, CDR2 SYDVKM. Per the original methods: Scientists estimated how many nucleated cells there were by amplifying reference gene primers. Sequenced by immunoSEQ multiplex PCR; TCRdb stores in-frame clones only, minus some. V, J and clone size derive from that table, while D and trimming were established from the DNA sequence. The profile shows 180,000 or so clones, 86% of them singletons. This specimen comes from a study of blood T cell repertoires in COVID-19. Turning to the study itself: Sites across the United States, Italy and Spain contributed samples from acute and convalescent COVID-19. T cells, B-cell-depleted T cells, or PBMCs supplied cDNA or gDNA.

This TCR came from a man in his 70s with acute or convalescent COVID-19. The rearrangement links TRBV28 to TRBJ1-2; D is undetermined. Sequenced sample: peripheral blood. The chain's CDR3 is CASSLTQIGYTF. DNA of the CDR3: TGTGCCAGCAGTTTAACACAGATAGGCTACACCTTC.